One and the same sample provided the 6 T cell receptor beta chains below, sequenced in a study of T cells in Graves' hyperthyroidism and ophthalmopathy. TCR beta CDR3 regions were amplified from RNA transcripts. The HTBI primer set drove a first-round RT-PCR of the TCR CDR3. One entry per CDR3 protein, called by TCRdb with MiXCR from the multiplex PCR reads. The sample lists roughly 500,000 distinct CDR3 sequences; around 46% were seen once. The sequenced sample was peripheral blood or thyroid tissue (not recorded which). Source of these receptors: an adult woman with Graves' disease, either hyperthyroidism or ophthalmopathy (not recorded which).

The chain uses TRBV20-1 and TRBJ1-5; D is unclear. Per germline, CDR1 DFQATT and CDR2 SNEGSKA (reference sequence). V shed 3 bases and J shed 3 bases, with 9 bases lying between them. The CDR3 totals 13 residues. CDR3 in amino acids: CSASRGDNQPQHF. In DNA, the CDR3 is TGCAGTGCTAGTCGTGGGGACAATCAGCCCCAGCATTTT.

Ten or more counts support this clonotype. The chain joins TRBV5-5 to TRBJ1-1; perhaps TRBD1 as D (6 bases). V lost 3 bases to trimming and J lost 5 bases, with 14 bases between them. Germline V gene data show CDR1 as SGHKS and CDR2 as YYEKEE (reference sequence). This CDR3 is built from 14 residues. The CDR3 is CASSYGTLGTEAFF. The CDR3 DNA sequence: TGTGCCAGCAGCTACGGGACACTGGGAACTGAAGCTTTCTTT.

At least ten counts were recorded for this clonotype. This chain joins TRBV6-2 or TRBV6-3 and TRBJ1-2; no clear D gene. Trimming removed 4 bases at V and 2 bases at J, with 5 bases between. Germline-derived CDR1 and CDR2 are MNHEY and SVGEGT. The CDR3 loop spans 12 amino acids. The CDR3 reads CASSSTNYGYTF. CDR3 nucleotide sequence: TGTGCCAGCAGTTCGACGAACTATGGCTACACCTTC.

The CDR3 DNA follows: TGTGCCAGCAGACCCACCAGGGGGGGGTTCAGGGAGACCCAGTACTTC. Translation gives CASRPTRGGFRETQYF. V and J are TRBV7-2 and TRBJ2-5; D may match TRBD1 or TRBD2 (7 bases each). CDR1 is SGHTA and CDR2 is FQGNSA in the germline V gene. The V gene lost 6 bases and the J gene lost 5 bases, with 22 bases spanning the gap. This CDR3 has 16 residues.

V is TRBV7-3 and J is TRBJ1-2, with D possibly matching TRBD1 (5 bases). CDR1 is SGHTA, CDR2 FQGTGA, per germline. This CDR3 is built from 15 residues. Trimming shortened V by 0 bases and J by 7 bases, and 15 bases separated the two germline ends. CDR3 nucleotides: TGTGCCAGCAGCTTAACGGCTCAGGGATTTGGTGGCTACACCTTC. It encodes CASSLTAQGFGGYTF.

This clonotype was picked up many times. The chain couples TRBV7-6 to TRBJ2-5; 8 positions match TRBD1. The junction had 8 bases not matched to a gene; V was cut back by 1 base and J by 7 bases. The germline gives CDR1 SGHVS, CDR2 FNYEAQ. This CDR3 contains 15 residues. CDR3 residues: CASSLGDRGGWTQYF. CDR3 nucleotide sequence: TGTGCCAGCAGCTTAGGTGACAGGGGCGGTTGGACCCAGTACTTC.